This T cell receptor (beta chain) was documented in a study of early T cells in non-severe SARS-CoV-2 infection. Whole-study context: With bulk RNA from unsorted whole blood as input, sequencing yielded unpaired chains.

In the library, individual cDNA molecules carried attached unique molecular identifiers. TCRdb analysed the 5' RACE reads with MiXCR anew, one entry per CDR3 protein. Of approximately 52,000 distinct CDR3 sequences in the sample, around 8% were seen once. CDR3 length equals 15 residues. Between the trimmed V and J ends, which lost 1 base and 2 bases, there was a span of 10 bases. This clonotype was seen only a few times. Sequenced: whole blood. The genes are TRBV12-3 or TRBV12-4 and TRBJ2-3; D is uncertain. This clonotype was sampled from an adult who was a healthcare worker with PCR-confirmed SARS-CoV-2 infection or an uninfected control (not recorded which). The CDR3, as DNA: TGTGCCAGCAGTTTAGGCTTCCGTACCACAGATACGCAGTATTTT. Amino acid sequence: CASSLGFRTTDTQYF.